The source of this T cell receptor beta chain is a study of blood T cell repertoires in COVID-19. Across the study: The samples span acute and convalescent COVID-19 from the United States, Italy and Spain. From T cells, B-cell-depleted T cells, or PBMCs came the material, which was cDNA or gDNA.

Unmatched junction bases numbered 9, after V lost 5 bases and J lost 5 bases. This CDR3 is built from 15 residues. The V gene's germline CDR1 is LNHDA and CDR2 SQIVND (reference sequence). Original data processing: Reference gene primer amplification yielded estimated nucleated cell counts. The table came from immunoSEQ multiplex PCR; TCRdb's copy has only in-frame clones and leaves some out. The D gene and trimming were derived from the DNA, and the V and J assignments and clone size from that table. The table has tens of thousands of clones, approximately 86% seen once. The sample taken for sequencing was peripheral blood. The receptor was derived from a human donor in a cohort sampled during active COVID-19. The donor label of this sample is uncertain. The genes are TRBV19 and TRBJ2-1, with 7 nucleotides matching TRBD1. The DNA for the CDR3 is TGTGCCAGTAGTCCCTACCCGGGACAGAACAATGAGCAGTTCTTC. It codes for CASSPYPGQNNEQFF.